The clone carrying this T cell receptor beta chain was seen a handful of times. TCRdb re-called the RT-PCR reads with MiXCR, one entry per CDR3 protein. This table holds 500,000 to 600,000 distinct CDR3 sequences, around 10% found once. CDR3 length: 15 residues. V shed 7 bases and J shed 4 bases, with 17 bases lying between them. Germline V gives CDR1 SNHLY, CDR2 FYNNEI. The entry originates in a study of response to subunit inactivated influenza vaccine. These data were also filed under a second study, of T cells expressing NK-cell markers. That study adds: Generation of TCR beta cDNA was performed by 5'RACE template switching incorporating UMIs. From sorted CD3+CD56+NKG2C+, CD3+CD56+NKG2C- and CD3+CD56-NKG2C+ T cells came the TCR beta repertoires. HCMV serostatus: seven of eight sequenced donors positive, one negative. These same clonotypes (in four donors) also led the CD3+CD56-NKG2C+ fraction. Clones of NKG2C+ T cells that had expanded were of unclear HCMV specificity.

This receptor was obtained from a man in his fifties who received an inactivated influenza vaccine. This material consisted of PBMCs from blood, taken on the day of vaccination. The genes are TRBV2 and TRBJ2-1; a possible D gene is TRBD2 (6 bases). The CDR3 is CASTGTPGRYNEQFF. The CDR3 nucleotides read TGTGCCAGCACCGGGACTCCTGGGAGATACAATGAGCAGTTCTTC.